The entry below gives a single TCR beta chain sequence along with its context. This entry comes from a study of T cells in Graves' hyperthyroidism and ophthalmopathy. The V end was cut by 7 bases, the J end by 5 bases, with 14 bases between. CDR3 length: 14 residues. Germline V gives CDR1 LGHNT, CDR2 FRNRAP. It was RNA transcripts that yielded the amplified TCR beta CDR3 regions. The HTBI set primed first-round TCR CDR3 RT-PCR. MiXCR was run by TCRdb on the multiplex PCR reads, yielding one entry per CDR3 protein. The top ten hold about 15% of the sample, which has a few hundred thousand distinct CDR3 sequences, about 14% seen once.

The chain is built from TRBV12-5 and TRBJ2-2; the D gene is possibly TRBD2 (5 bases). Sequencing was carried out using blood. The TCR was taken from a middle-aged woman with Graves' hyperthyroidism. The CDR3, as DNA: TGTGCTAGTGCTGGGTCGGGGTGGACCGGGGAGCTGTTTTTT. This gives the protein CASAGSGWTGELFF.